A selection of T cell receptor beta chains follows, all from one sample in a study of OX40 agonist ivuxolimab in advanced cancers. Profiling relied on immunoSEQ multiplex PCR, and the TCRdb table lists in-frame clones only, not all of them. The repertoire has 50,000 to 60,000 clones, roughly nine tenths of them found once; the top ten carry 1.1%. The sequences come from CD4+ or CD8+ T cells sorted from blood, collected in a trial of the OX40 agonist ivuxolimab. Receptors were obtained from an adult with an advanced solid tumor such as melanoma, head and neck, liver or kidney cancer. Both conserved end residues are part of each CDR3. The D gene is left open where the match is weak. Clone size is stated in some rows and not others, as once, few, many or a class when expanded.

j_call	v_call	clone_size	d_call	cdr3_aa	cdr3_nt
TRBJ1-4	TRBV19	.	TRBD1	CASSIRDRLFF	TGTGCCAGTAGTATCCGGGACAGATTGTTTTTT
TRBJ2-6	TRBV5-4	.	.	CASSLSGANVLTF	TGTGCCAGCAGCTTATCAGGGGCCAACGTCCTGACTTTC
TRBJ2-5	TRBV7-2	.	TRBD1	CASSLFPGQGSRTQYF	TGTGCCAGCAGCTTGTTTCCGGGACAGGGCTCTCGGACCCAGTACTTC
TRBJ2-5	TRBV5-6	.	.	CASSFTLGQETQYF	TGTGCCAGCAGCTTCACCCTAGGCCAAGAGACCCAGTACTTC
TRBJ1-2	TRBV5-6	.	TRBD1	CASTSNRQGPGYTF	TGTGCCAGCACCTCTAACCGACAGGGACCTGGCTACACCTTC
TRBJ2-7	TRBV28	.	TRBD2	CASHSGRAREQYF	TGTGCCAGCCATAGCGGGAGGGCCCGCGAGCAGTACTTC
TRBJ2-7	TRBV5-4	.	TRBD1	CASSSGTGGFYEQYF	TGTGCCAGCAGCTCAGGGACAGGCGGGTTCTACGAGCAGTACTTC
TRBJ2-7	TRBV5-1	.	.	CASSLAEGRYEQYF	TGCGCCAGCAGCTTGGCCGAGGGACGCTACGAGCAGTACTTC
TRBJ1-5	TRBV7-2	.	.	CASSDVRGGNQPQHF	TGTGCCAGCAGCGACGTTAGGGGTGGCAATCAGCCCCAGCATTTT
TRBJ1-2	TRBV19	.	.	CASNLMGGNYGYTF	TGTGCCAGTAACCTTATGGGAGGCAACTATGGCTACACCTTC
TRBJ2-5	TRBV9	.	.	CASSVATEWGTQYF	TGTGCCAGCAGCGTAGCTACGGAGTGGGGGACCCAGTACTTC
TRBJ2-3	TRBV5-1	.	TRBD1	CASSLARGTGDFDTQYF	TGCGCCAGCAGCTTGGCCCGAGGGACAGGAGATTTTGATACGCAGTATTTT
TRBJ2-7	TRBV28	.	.	CASSPGGAESGGYEQYF	TGTGCCAGCAGTCCTGGCGGGGCTGAGAGTGGTGGCTACGAGCAGTACTTC
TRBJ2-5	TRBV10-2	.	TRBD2	CASRERSGETQYF	TGCGCCAGCAGGGAACGTAGCGGGGAGACCCAGTACTTC
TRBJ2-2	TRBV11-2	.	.	CASSFRLGELFF	TGTGCCAGCAGCTTTAGGCTCGGGGAGCTGTTTTTT
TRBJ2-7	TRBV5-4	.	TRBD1	CASSSPGQGIYEQYF	TGTGCCAGCAGCTCACCGGGACAGGGGATTTACGAGCAGTACTTC
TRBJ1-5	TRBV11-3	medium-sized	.	CASSLEDQPQHF	TGTGCCAGCAGCTTAGAGGATCAGCCCCAGCATTTT
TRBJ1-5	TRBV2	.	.	CASGADLDQPQHF	TGTGCCAGTGGGGCAGACCTGGATCAGCCCCAGCATTTT
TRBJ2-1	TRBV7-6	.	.	CASSLYAEQFF	TGTGCCAGCAGCTTGTATGCTGAGCAGTTCTTC
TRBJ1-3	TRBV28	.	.	CASSSPGASGNTIYF	TGTGCCAGCAGCTCACCGGGGGCGTCTGGAAACACCATATATTTT
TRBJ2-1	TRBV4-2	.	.	CASSQEGGVAIYNEQFF	TGTGCCAGCAGCCAAGAAGGAGGAGTCGCTATTTACAATGAGCAGTTCTTC
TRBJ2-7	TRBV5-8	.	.	CASSNQRARVDEQYF	TGTGCCAGCAGTAATCAACGGGCCAGGGTGGACGAGCAGTACTTC
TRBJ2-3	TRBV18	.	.	CASSISTDTQYF	TGTGCCAGCTCAATCAGCACAGATACGCAGTATTTT
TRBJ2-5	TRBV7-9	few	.	CASSPKRRIQETQYF	TGTGCCAGCAGCCCGAAGAGGCGGATCCAAGAGACCCAGTACTTC
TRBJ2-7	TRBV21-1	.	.	CASSEVGGSFFYEQYF	TGTGCCAGCAGCGAGGTGGGGGGATCATTCTTTTACGAGCAGTACTTC
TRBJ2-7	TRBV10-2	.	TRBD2	CASSVTSGDYEQYF	TGCGCCAGCAGTGTAACTAGCGGTGACTACGAGCAGTACTTC
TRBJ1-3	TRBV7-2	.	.	CASKLSNSGNTIYF	TGTGCCAGCAAGCTTAGCAATTCCGGAAACACCATATATTTT
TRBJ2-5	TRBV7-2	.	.	CASSSHMETQYF	TGTGCCAGCAGCTCCCATATGGAGACCCAGTACTTC
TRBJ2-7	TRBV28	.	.	CASSLGVLREQYF	TGTGCCAGCAGTTTAGGAGTACTCCGCGAGCAGTACTTC
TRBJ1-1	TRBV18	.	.	CASSQVTGDTEAFF	TGTGCCAGCTCACAGGTCACAGGAGACACTGAAGCTTTCTTT
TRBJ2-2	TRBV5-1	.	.	CASSLGLGTNTGELFF	TGCGCCAGCAGCTTGGGACTAGGGACGAACACCGGGGAGCTGTTTTTT
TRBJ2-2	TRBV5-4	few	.	CASGRNRDNTGELFF	TGTGCCAGCGGGAGGAACAGGGATAACACCGGGGAGCTGTTTTTT
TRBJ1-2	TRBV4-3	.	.	CASSQDQGPRGYTF	TGCGCCAGCAGCCAAGACCAGGGTCCGCGTGGCTACACCTTC
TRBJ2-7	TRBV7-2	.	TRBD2	CASSLRDYNYEQYF	TGTGCCAGCAGCTTAAGGGACTACAACTACGAGCAGTACTTC
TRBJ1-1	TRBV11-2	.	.	CASSFGLMNTEAFF	TGTGCCAGCAGCTTTGGACTTATGAACACTGAAGCTTTCTTT
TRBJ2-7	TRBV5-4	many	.	CASSLVSGSYEQYF	TGTGCCAGCAGCTTGGTTTCCGGATCCTACGAGCAGTACTTC